This T cell receptor (beta chain) was captured by sequencing in a study of blood T cell repertoires in COVID-19. Study in general: Italy, Spain and the United States were the sources of the convalescent and acute COVID-19 samples.

This CDR3 region has 15 residues. Germline CDR1 is SGDLS and CDR2 is YYNGEE. The V segment lost 3 bases and the J segment 6 bases; nucleotides outside the gene matches: 7. The table came from immunoSEQ multiplex PCR; TCRdb's copy has only in-frame clones and leaves some out. Altogether roughly 260,000 clones are present, over 80% being singletons, with the ten largest covering around 2%. Participants' reported clinical history set cohort assignment. Resolution of symptoms, clearance, or two negative PCRs was present in recovered Cohort 3 donors. The J gene is TRBJ2-7, the V gene TRBV9; 12 bases align to TRBD2. This TCR was sampled from a woman between 18 and 30 years old who had recovered from COVID-19. Material: PBMCs or T cells enriched from blood (not recorded which). In nucleotides, the CDR3 is TGTGCCAGCAGCGAAACTAGCGGGAGGAGGGGCGAGCAGTACTTC. This encodes CASSETSGRRGEQYF.